Listed below are T cell receptor beta chains from one sample, sequenced in a study of T cell responses to AZD1222 COVID-19 vaccine. Measured with immunoSEQ multiplex PCR; TCRdb has only the in-frame clones, and not every one. The table has about 120,000 clones, around nine tenths seen once. The sample was peripheral blood, taken on day 0 of AZD1222 vaccination. All receptors derive from an adult in good health. Both conserved end residues are part of each CDR3. Each record gives: clone size, V gene, J gene, D gene, CDR3 protein, CDR3 DNA. The D gene is left open where the match is weak. Size is stated for part of the rows, as once, few or many counts, or as a class when the clone is expanded.

NA	TRBV27	TRBJ2-2	NA	CASKERDTGELFF	TGTGCCAGCAAGGAAAGGGACACCGGGGAGCTGTTTTTT
few	TRBV5-5	TRBJ2-2	NA	CASSRAPPDTGELFF	TGTGCCAGCAGTCGAGCCCCCCCCGACACCGGGGAGCTGTTTTTT
NA	TRBV5-1	TRBJ1-2	NA	CASRMGVTYGYTF	TGCGCCAGCAGAATGGGGGTAACCTATGGCTACACCTTC
NA	TRBV7-9	TRBJ2-7	TRBD2	CASSLLGGRDPYEQYF	TGTGCCAGCAGCTTACTGGGAGGGCGGGACCCCTACGAGCAGTACTTC
NA	TRBV4-3	TRBJ2-7	TRBD1	CASSQDRERHEQYF	TGCGCCAGCAGCCAGGACAGGGAACGCCACGAGCAGTACTTC
few	TRBV5-5	TRBJ2-1	NA	CASSQTLKLPGNEQFF	TGTGCCAGCAGTCAGACTCTCAAACTCCCCGGCAATGAGCAGTTCTTC
NA	TRBV9	TRBJ2-3	NA	CASGAGSPLTDTQYF	TGTGCCAGTGGGGCCGGCTCCCCCCTCACAGATACGCAGTATTTT
NA	TRBV7-9	TRBJ2-7	NA	CASSSGEGATYEQYF	TGTGCCAGCAGCTCGGGGGAGGGGGCGACCTACGAGCAGTACTTC
NA	TRBV4-3	TRBJ1-2	NA	CASCLLLF	TGCGCCAGCTGCCTTTTGCTATTC
NA	TRBV2	TRBJ1-5	NA	CASSEPEQPQHF	TGTGCCAGCAGTGAGCCGGAGCAGCCCCAGCATTTT
NA	TRBV4-3	TRBJ2-7	TRBD1	CASSSHSGTASEQYF	TGCGCCAGCAGCTCTCATTCCGGGACAGCTTCCGAGCAGTACTTC
NA	TRBV28	TRBJ1-1	TRBD1	CASRQGIEAFF	TGTGCCAGCAGACAGGGGATTGAAGCTTTCTTT
NA	TRBV18	TRBJ2-4	TRBD1	CASSPSLTGGFENIQYF	TGTGCCAGCTCACCATCCCTGACAGGGGGCTTCGAAAACATTCAGTACTTC
NA	TRBV7-9	TRBJ2-1	NA	CASSYGAVYNEQFF	TGTGCCAGCAGCTACGGGGCGGTCTACAATGAGCAGTTCTTC
NA	TRBV30	TRBJ1-1	NA	CAWSVLAANTEAFF	TGTGCCTGGAGTGTATTGGCGGCGAACACTGAAGCTTTCTTT
NA	TRBV19	TRBJ1-1	NA	CASKSQTVGNTEAFF	TGTGCCAGTAAGAGTCAGACAGTGGGGAACACTGAAGCTTTCTTT
NA	TRBV23-1	TRBJ1-1	TRBD1	CASSQSRRTGSRMNTEAFF	TGCGCCAGCAGTCAATCTCGCCGGACAGGGTCTAGGATGAACACTGAAGCTTTCTTT
few	TRBV4-3	TRBJ1-1	NA	CASSQQPGIGTEAFF	TGCGCCAGCAGCCAACAACCTGGGATCGGGACTGAAGCTTTCTTT
few	TRBV19	TRBJ1-5	NA	CASSTPGQPNQPQHF	TGTGCCAGTAGTACCCCTGGCCAGCCAAATCAGCCCCAGCATTTT
NA	TRBV28	TRBJ2-4	TRBD2	CATEGSGDKNIQYF	TGTGCCACAGAAGGTAGCGGGGATAAAAACATTCAGTACTTC